This T cell receptor beta chain was profiled in a study of cytomegalovirus exposure and HLA in healthy donors. The study's findings and limits: A prior analysis recorded that most TCR beta V segments were productive about 87% or about 30% of the time.

The PCR used 60 Vbeta and 13 Jbeta primers. Repertoires were generated with immunoSEQ multiplex PCR, while TCRdb's copy carries only in-frame clones and drops some. In the table there are roughly 150,000 clones, 79% of which are singletons. Unrecorded immune exposures were likely, despite nominal health at sampling. On this clone: What it binds is unknown.

Source material: PBMCs. The sequence was collected from a man aged 40-49 years in good health and CMV-seropositive.

CDR3 amino acids: CASSLALGLAGNEQFF. The CDR3 DNA sequence: TGTGCCAGCAGCTTAGCCCTAGGACTAGCGGGAAATGAGCAGTTCTTC. The rearrangement joins TRBV7-9 to TRBJ2-1; 12 bases are shared with TRBD2. Germline V gene data show CDR1 as SEHNR and CDR2 as FQNEAQ (reference sequence). The V segment lost 0 bases and the J segment 7 bases; nucleotides outside the gene matches: 4. The CDR3 covers 16 residues.